This T cell receptor beta chain was sequenced in a study of breast tumors, draining lymph nodes, adjacent tissues. On this clonotype: Its specificity is not known.

Notes on the study in general: Luminal-like breast cancer showed significantly higher tumor–nontumor repertoire similarity than basal-like. Compared with lymph nodes, tumors were less diverse; compared with nontumor tissue, more. Data only fit, rather than demonstrated, lymph node origin of most tumor T cells.

Germline V gene lookup returns CDR1 SGDLS and CDR2 YYNGEE. V shed 8 bases and J shed 2 bases, with 1 base lying between them. This CDR3 is 9 amino acids long. MiXCR, applied by TCRdb to the multiplex PCR reads, yields one record per CDR3 protein. The profile shows 200,000 or so distinct CDR3 sequences, roughly 29% of them singletons. The lymph nodes were axillary draining lymph nodes from breast cancer patients. The TCR comes from a female donor with breast cancer. Some clones in this sample may be carry-over from other donors' samples. Sample: axillary lymph node tissue. The chain combines TRBV9 with TRBJ1-2; D not resolved. DNA for the CDR3: TGTGCCAGAAACTATGGCTACACCTTC. This codes for CARNYGYTF. The full variable domain, its missing parts supplied by reference TRBV9 and TRBJ1-2, is DSGVTQTPKHLITATGQRVTLRCSPRSGDLSVYWYQQSLDQGLQFLIQYYNGEERAKGNILERFSAQQFPDLHSELNLSSLELGDSALYFCARNYGYTFGSGTRLTVV.